This T cell receptor (beta chain) was captured in a study of T cells in Graves' hyperthyroidism and ophthalmopathy. Whole-study context: At initial diagnosis, before any treatment had begun, peripheral blood was obtained.

A lack of ophthalmopathy progression within 18 months defined stable Graves' hyperthyroidism. Those with hyperthyroidism were 18 to 65 years old, newly diagnosed, and ill for under 2 months. The authors obtained PBMCs from 10 ml of fresh peripheral blood. Amplification of TCR beta CDR3 regions was performed using RNA transcripts as template. When the TCR CDR3 underwent first-round RT-PCR, the HTBI primer set was used. Via MiXCR, TCRdb re-called the multiplex PCR reads, giving one row per CDR3 protein. The sample consists of about 560,000 distinct CDR3 sequences, 16% of them appearing once. Germline CDR1 and CDR2: SGHRS and YFSETQ. Unmatched junction bases numbered 6, after V lost 0 bases and J lost 3 bases. CDR3 length equals 16 residues.

The rearrangement uses TRBV5-1 and TRBJ1-3; 7 nucleotides agree with TRBD1. This clonotype originated in a woman between 18 and 29 years old with Graves' hyperthyroidism. The sample consisted of blood. DNA for the CDR3: TGCGCCAGCAGCTTGGCGTCGACAGGGCTTGGAAACACCATATATTTT. Amino acid sequence: CASSLASTGLGNTIYF.